This T cell receptor beta chain derives from a study of shared clonotypes between healthy human individuals. Study-wide points: With a handful of donors compared, approximately 5% of naive CD4 clonotypes were shared.

This clone was observed a handful of times. The target antigen is unknown. Every contributor of samples was a Caucasian grown-up residing in Nashville, Tennessee. In the CD4+ fraction, cells were divided into CD45RA+ naive and CD45RA-negative memory subsets. Execution of the assay was at deep level. The table came from immunoSEQ multiplex PCR; TCRdb's copy has only in-frame clones and leaves some out. The repertoire holds about 2,500,000 clones, with 85% to 95% as singletons. Sequencing was carried out using naive CD4+ T cells sorted from blood. Subset: CD45RA+ positively selected. This receptor was identified in a man aged 18 to 29 in good health.

The CDR3 is CASSLDRGAPLHF. As DNA, the CDR3 is TGTGCCAGCAGCTTAGACAGGGGTGCACCCCTCCACTTT. The chain is built from TRBV11-3 and TRBJ1-6; tentatively, D is TRBD1 (6 bases). The V gene's germline CDR1 is SGHNT and CDR2 YENEEA. The CDR3 extends over 13 amino acids. V lost 0 bases to trimming and J lost 11 bases, with 8 bases between them.